The rows below give T cell receptor beta chains drawn from one sample of a study of T cells expressing NK-cell markers. No DNA is given; TCRdb re-called the 5' RACE reads and lists each CDR3 protein once. The sample data list some 390,000 distinct CDR3 sequences. The sample consisted of blood T cells: a sorted CD56 or NKG2C T cell subset, CD4+ or CD8+ T cells, or bulk PBMC T cells (not recorded which). These receptors all come from a woman in her 50s in good health. CDR3s include the opening cysteine and the closing phenylalanine or tryptophan. Fields, in order: V gene, J gene, CDR3 protein.

v_gene: TRBV15; j_gene: TRBJ1-1; CDR3aa: CATSSRDRDTEAFF
v_gene: TRBV6-6; j_gene: TRBJ2-1; CDR3aa: CASSTPSGSSYNEQFF
v_gene: TRBV12-3/TRBV12-4; j_gene: TRBJ1-1; CDR3aa: CASSLAEFAFF
v_gene: TRBV25-1; j_gene: TRBJ1-2; CDR3aa: CASSVGEGNGYTF
v_gene: TRBV25-1; j_gene: TRBJ2-7; CDR3aa: CASRGLVYEQYF
v_gene: TRBV6-6; j_gene: TRBJ2-3; CDR3aa: CASTPLGTTDTQYF
v_gene: TRBV5-1; j_gene: TRBJ1-1; CDR3aa: CASSLEAGARHTEAFF
v_gene: TRBV28; j_gene: TRBJ1-5; CDR3aa: CASSLFAGRRDQPQHF
v_gene: TRBV15; j_gene: TRBJ1-2; CDR3aa: CATSRETGNSYGYTF
v_gene: TRBV20-1; j_gene: TRBJ2-1; CDR3aa: CSALTSGRFSSYNEQFF
v_gene: TRBV27; j_gene: TRBJ2-5; CDR3aa: CASSFRRGEVRGQGETQYF
v_gene: TRBV5-1; j_gene: TRBJ1-1; CDR3aa: CASSGGQGSNTEAFF
v_gene: TRBV7-8; j_gene: TRBJ2-3; CDR3aa: CASGGLAGPTDTQYF
v_gene: TRBV4-1; j_gene: TRBJ2-1; CDR3aa: CASSQVGRGRGNEQFF
v_gene: TRBV5-1; j_gene: TRBJ2-2; CDR3aa: CASSAYLGTDTGELFF
v_gene: TRBV5-1; j_gene: TRBJ2-1; CDR3aa: CASGVSGSLWNEQFF
v_gene: TRBV3-1; j_gene: TRBJ2-3; CDR3aa: CASSPTSGRATNTQYF
v_gene: TRBV20-1; j_gene: TRBJ2-7; CDR3aa: CSAEGPVTYEQYF
v_gene: TRBV5-1; j_gene: TRBJ2-1; CDR3aa: CASSQSGVKYNEQFF
v_gene: TRBV4-1; j_gene: TRBJ1-2; CDR3aa: CASRSETFGYTF
v_gene: TRBV12-5; j_gene: TRBJ2-1; CDR3aa: CASAQSGRYYNEQFF
v_gene: TRBV5-1; j_gene: TRBJ2-2; CDR3aa: CASSPPSDFNTGELFF
v_gene: TRBV10-3; j_gene: TRBJ2-5; CDR3aa: CAISADGTGQTQYF
v_gene: TRBV27; j_gene: TRBJ2-3; CDR3aa: CASSPWGQGYRDITKDTQYF
v_gene: TRBV12-3/TRBV12-4; j_gene: TRBJ2-2; CDR3aa: CASSLLEQNTGELFF
v_gene: TRBV18; j_gene: TRBJ2-1; CDR3aa: CASSPELQLRDYNEQFF
v_gene: TRBV12-3/TRBV12-4; j_gene: TRBJ2-7; CDR3aa: CASSRDKTYEQYF
v_gene: TRBV4-1; j_gene: TRBJ2-1; CDR3aa: CASSQEGLAGVSEQFF
v_gene: TRBV5-6; j_gene: TRBJ2-1; CDR3aa: CASSSWAGQANDEQFF
v_gene: TRBV20-1; j_gene: TRBJ2-1; CDR3aa: CSARDQAALANEQFF
v_gene: TRBV5-6; j_gene: TRBJ2-1; CDR3aa: CASSFGGRPPGEQFF
v_gene: TRBV29-1; j_gene: TRBJ2-7; CDR3aa: CSVEKGARNEQYF
v_gene: TRBV29-1; j_gene: TRBJ1-1; CDR3aa: CSVERRVMNTEAFF
v_gene: TRBV29-1; j_gene: TRBJ1-1; CDR3aa: CSSSPRQYAEAFF
v_gene: TRBV12-3/TRBV12-4; j_gene: TRBJ1-4; CDR3aa: CASCPRGDREKLFF
v_gene: TRBV27; j_gene: TRBJ2-7; CDR3aa: CASRAGTLIYEQYF
v_gene: TRBV6-5; j_gene: TRBJ1-6; CDR3aa: CASSSPRQGIGSPLHF